One and the same sample provided the 10 T cell receptor beta chains below, sequenced in a study of blood T cell repertoires in COVID-19. Sequencing was performed with immunoSEQ multiplex PCR; in TCRdb, only in-frame clones are kept and a portion is missing. This repertoire shows about 170,000 clones, about 87% found once; its top ten account for roughly 24%. Sequenced: peripheral blood. These receptors originate from a man aged 55 to 70 with acute or convalescent COVID-19.

The gene calls are TRBV27 and TRBJ1-6; TRBD1 matches 8 bases. The CDR3 sequence is 13 residues long. CDR1 is MNHEY, CDR2 SMNVEV, per germline (reference sequence). V was clipped by 10 bases and J by 7 bases; unmatched bases: 6. CDR3 sequence reads: CATRQGPNSPLHF. The CDR3 bases are TGTGCCACAAGACAGGGGCCGAATTCACCCCTCCACTTT.

The genes are TRBV12-3 or TRBV12-4 and TRBJ2-1; TRBD1 is a possible D gene (6 bases). This CDR3 comprises 13 residues. V lost 1 base and J lost 9, with 10 bases in between. The CDR3: CASSLGQGLEQFF. The CDR3, as DNA: TGTGCCAGCAGTTTAGGTCAGGGGCTTGAGCAGTTCTTC.

The V call is TRBV7-9, the J call TRBJ1-1, with a tentative D call TRBD1 (6 bases). CDR3 length: 13 residues. Trimming cost V 4 bases and J 5 bases, with 11 bases left between them. Germline values: CDR1 SEHNR, CDR2 FQNEAQ (reference sequence). The DNA for the CDR3 is TGTGCCAGCAGCTCAAATCAGGGGACTGAAGCTTTCTTT. Its protein is CASSSNQGTEAFF.

V and J are TRBV3-1 (or the pseudogene TRBV3-2) and TRBJ2-1, with D perhaps matching TRBD2 (5 bases). Trimming took 1 base from V and 8 from J, leaving 12 bases between them. In germline, CDR1 is LGHDT, CDR2 YNNKEL (reference sequence). The CDR3 runs to 14 residues. The CDR3: CASSQGLARDEQFF. As DNA, the CDR3 is TGTGCCAGCAGCCAAGGTTTAGCGCGGGATGAGCAGTTCTTC.

The chain uses TRBV6-1 and TRBJ2-5; D not certain. The length of the CDR3 is 16 residues. CDR1 is MNHNS and CDR2 is SASEGT in the germline V gene. Between the trimmed V and J ends, which lost 2 bases and 4 bases, there was a span of 17 bases. The CDR3 DNA reads TGTGCCAGCAGTGAACACACGGAGTTCAAGGTAGAGACCCAGTACTTC. Protein product: CASSEHTEFKVETQYF.

The chain links TRBV19 to TRBJ2-1, with TRBD1 matching over 10 bases. Trimming at V came to 9 bases and at J to 2 bases, leaving 4 bases not matched to a gene. This CDR3 comprises 14 residues. Germline V lookup: CDR1 LNHDA, CDR2 SQIVND (reference sequence). DNA of the CDR3: TGTGCCAGCAAGGGACAGGGGACCTACAATGAGCAGTTCTTC. Its translation is CASKGQGTYNEQFF. Full variable domain (rest looked up from reference TRBV19 and TRBJ2-1): DGGITQSPKYLFRKEGQNVTLSCEQNLNHDAMYWYRQDPGQGLRLIYYSQIVNDFQKGDIAEGYSVSREKKESFPLTVTSAQKNPTAFYLCASKGQGTYNEQFFGPGTRLTVL.

The J gene is TRBJ2-1, the V gene TRBV4-1; 8 bases map to TRBD2. This CDR3 is 17 amino acids long. V lost 4 bases to trimming and J lost 2 bases; unmatched junction nucleotides: 10. The germline V gene encodes CDR1 MGHRA and CDR2 YSYEKL. This chain's CDR3 is CASSPSDMGLAYNEQFF. CDR3 DNA: TGCGCCAGCAGCCCATCAGATATGGGACTAGCCTACAATGAGCAGTTCTTC.

The chain uses TRBV19 and TRBJ2-3; 12 bases match TRBD2. The V and J ends lost 3 bases and 7 bases, in that order; junction bases with no gene match: 2. This CDR3 spans 14 amino acids. In germline, CDR1 is LNHDA, CDR2 SQIVND (reference sequence). CDR3 sequence reads: CASSIGLAGYTQYF. The DNA for the CDR3 is TGTGCCAGTAGTATCGGACTAGCGGGGTATACGCAGTATTTT.

The chain is built from TRBV9 and TRBJ2-1, with 14 bases aligning to TRBD2. V lost 4 bases to trimming and J lost 7 bases; unmatched junction nucleotides: 4. Germline values: CDR1 SGDLS, CDR2 YYNGEE. CDR3 length: 15 amino acids. The CDR3 loop is CASSPGTSGGNEQFF. The CDR3 DNA is TGTGCCAGCAGCCCGGGGACTAGCGGGGGTAATGAGCAGTTCTTC.

The chain links TRBV10-2 to TRBJ2-2; D perhaps matches TRBD1 (8 bases). CDR1 is WSHSY, CDR2 SAAADI, per germline. This CDR3 has 14 amino acids. The germline V and J ends were trimmed by 5 bases and 6 bases, with 13 bases remaining between them. CDR3 residues: CASSLQGGPGELFF. CDR3 DNA: TGCGCCAGCAGTTTACAGGGGGGGCCCGGGGAGCTGTTTTTT.